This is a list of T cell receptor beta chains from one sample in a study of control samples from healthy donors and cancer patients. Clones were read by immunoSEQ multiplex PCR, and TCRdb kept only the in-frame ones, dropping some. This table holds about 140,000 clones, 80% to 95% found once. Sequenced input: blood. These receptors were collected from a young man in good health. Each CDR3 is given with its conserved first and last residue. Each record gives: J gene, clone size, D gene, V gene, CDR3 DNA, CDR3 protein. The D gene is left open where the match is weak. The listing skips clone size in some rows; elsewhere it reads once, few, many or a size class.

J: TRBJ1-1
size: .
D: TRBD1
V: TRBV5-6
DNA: TGTGCCAGCAGCCGCAGGAGGACAGGGGTGAACACTGAAGCTTTCTTT
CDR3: CASSRRRTGVNTEAFF

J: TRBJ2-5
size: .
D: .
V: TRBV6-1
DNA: TGTGCCAGCAGTGAAGGGCAGGGGCACGAGACCCAGTACTTC
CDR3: CASSEGQGHETQYF

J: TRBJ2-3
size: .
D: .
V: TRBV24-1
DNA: TGTGCCACCAGTGTAAGAGATACGCAGTATTTT
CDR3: CATSVRDTQYF

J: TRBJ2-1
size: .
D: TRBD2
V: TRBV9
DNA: TGTGCCAGCAGCGTAGTTGGGCGGGGGGCAGAGCAGTTCTTC
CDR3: CASSVVGRGAEQFF

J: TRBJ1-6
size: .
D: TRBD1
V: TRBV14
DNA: TGTGCCAGCAGCCAAGACTGGACAGGGGGACTGAGATCACCCCTCCACTTT
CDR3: CASSQDWTGGLRSPLHF

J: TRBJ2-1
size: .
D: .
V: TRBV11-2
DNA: TGTGCCAGCAGCTTAGCTCTGAGACAGAGCTCCTACAATGAGCAGTTCTTC
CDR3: CASSLALRQSSYNEQFF

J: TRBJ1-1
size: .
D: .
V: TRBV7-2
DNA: TGTGCCAGCAGCTTAGTAAGCTCGGGAGGGTCGGAAGCTTTCTTT
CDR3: CASSLVSSGGSEAFF

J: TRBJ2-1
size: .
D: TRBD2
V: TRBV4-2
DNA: TGTGCCAGCAGCCAAGGAGTAGCGGGGGAAGTTTACTACAATGAGCAGTTCTTC
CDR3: CASSQGVAGEVYYNEQFF

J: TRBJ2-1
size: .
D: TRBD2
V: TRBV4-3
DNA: TGCGCCAGCAGCTCACGCCGCGGGGGGGATGAGCAGTTCTTC
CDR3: CASSSRRGGDEQFF

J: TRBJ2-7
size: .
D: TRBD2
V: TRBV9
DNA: TGTGCCAGCAGCGTATCAGCCGGGACTAGCTCCTACGAGCAGTACTTC
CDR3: CASSVSAGTSSYEQYF

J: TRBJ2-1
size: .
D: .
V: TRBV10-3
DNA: TGTGCCATCAGTGGCTCGTTTGCGGGCCCGAACTACAATGAGCAGTTCTTC
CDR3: CAISGSFAGPNYNEQFF

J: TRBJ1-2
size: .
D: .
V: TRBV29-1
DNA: TGCAGCGTTGAAGTAGGTCTTGGGGATGGCTACACCTTC
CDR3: CSVEVGLGDGYTF

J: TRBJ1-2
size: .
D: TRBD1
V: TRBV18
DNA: TGTGCCAGCTCACCTCTTCAGGGGGCAGAAGGCTACACCTTC
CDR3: CASSPLQGAEGYTF

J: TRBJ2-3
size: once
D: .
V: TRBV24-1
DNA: TGTGCCACCAGTGATCCGGGACGGAACACAGATACGCAGTATTTT
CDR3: CATSDPGRNTDTQYF

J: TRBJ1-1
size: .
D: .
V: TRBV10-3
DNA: TGTGCCATCAGGGGAAGGAACCGGACTGAAGCTTTCTTT
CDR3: CAIRGRNRTEAFF

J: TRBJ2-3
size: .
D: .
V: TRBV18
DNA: TGTGCCAGCTCCCTTCGAAGCACAGATACGCAGTATTTT
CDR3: CASSLRSTDTQYF

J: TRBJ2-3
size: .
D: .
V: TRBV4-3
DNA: TGCGCCAGCAGCCAAGATAGAGTGGAATCAGATACGCAGTATTTT
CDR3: CASSQDRVESDTQYF

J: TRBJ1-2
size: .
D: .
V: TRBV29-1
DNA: TGCAGCGTTGTTTCCGCCCCGAACGGCTACACCTTC
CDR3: CSVVSAPNGYTF

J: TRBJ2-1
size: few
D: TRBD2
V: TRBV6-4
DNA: TGTGCCAGCAGTCCCCTCAGCGGGGGCCCCGATGAGCAGTTCTTC
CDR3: CASSPLSGGPDEQFF

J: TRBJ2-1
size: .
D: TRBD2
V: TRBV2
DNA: TGTGCCAGCAGTGAAGTTGGGGAGGGTGAGCAGTTCTTC
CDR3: CASSEVGEGEQFF

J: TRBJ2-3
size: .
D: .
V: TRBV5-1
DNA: TGCGCCAGCACCCTCTGGGGAGGCGGCACAGATACGCAGTATTTT
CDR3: CASTLWGGGTDTQYF

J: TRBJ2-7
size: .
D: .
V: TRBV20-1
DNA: TGCAGTGCTAGTTTCGCGGAGTCCTACGAGCAGTACTTC
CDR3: CSASFAESYEQYF

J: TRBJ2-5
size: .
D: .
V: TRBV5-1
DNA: TGCGCCAGCAGCCGCTACCGGGTAGGGACGGCTAGTCAAGAGACCCAGTACTTC
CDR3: CASSRYRVGTASQETQYF

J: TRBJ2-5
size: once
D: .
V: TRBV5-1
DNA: TGCGCCAGCAGCTTGGTTGTGTCGAAACAAGAGACCCAGTACTTC
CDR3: CASSLVVSKQETQYF

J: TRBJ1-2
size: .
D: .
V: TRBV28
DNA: TGTGCCAGCAGTTTACATCCTTGGGGCGGGGACCACGACACAGCTAACTATGGCTACACCTTC
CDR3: CASSLHPWGGDHDTANYGYTF

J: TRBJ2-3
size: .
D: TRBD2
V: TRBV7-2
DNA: TGTGCCAGCAGCTCCCGGCTCACTAGCGGAGGGGGTTACACAGATACGCAGTATTTT
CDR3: CASSSRLTSGGGYTDTQYF

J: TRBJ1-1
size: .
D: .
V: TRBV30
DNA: TGTGCCTGGAGTTCCACCGGGGGAGCTTTCTTT
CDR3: CAWSSTGGAFF

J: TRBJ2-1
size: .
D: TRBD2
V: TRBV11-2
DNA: TGTGCCAGCAGGGGACTAGCGGGGTACTCCTACAATGAGCAGTTCTTC
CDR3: CASRGLAGYSYNEQFF

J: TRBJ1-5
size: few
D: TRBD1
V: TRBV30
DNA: TGTGCCTGGAGATATGAAACGGCATCAGGGGGCAAATCCGGGCGGCAGCCCCAGCATTTT
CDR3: CAWRYETASGGKSGRQPQHF

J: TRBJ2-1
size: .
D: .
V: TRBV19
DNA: TGTGCCAGTAGTGTCGTTATTGGGGGTGAGCAGTTCTTC
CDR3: CASSVVIGGEQFF

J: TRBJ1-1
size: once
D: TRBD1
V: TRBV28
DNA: TGTGCCAGCAATGTAGGGACAGAAAAAGCTTTCTTT
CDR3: CASNVGTEKAFF

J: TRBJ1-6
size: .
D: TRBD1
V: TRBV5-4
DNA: TGTGCCAGCAGCGGACAGGGGAGCTATAATTCACCCCTCCACTTT
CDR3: CASSGQGSYNSPLHF

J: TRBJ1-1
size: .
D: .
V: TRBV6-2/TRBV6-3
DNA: TGTGCCAGCAGTTACGGGACACAAGGGAGGACTGAAGCTTTCTTT
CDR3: CASSYGTQGRTEAFF

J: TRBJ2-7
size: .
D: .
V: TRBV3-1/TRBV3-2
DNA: TGTGCCAGCAGCCAAGCAGGACCTGGGCGCGAGCAGTACTTC
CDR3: CASSQAGPGREQYF

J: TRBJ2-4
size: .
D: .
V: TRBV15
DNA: TGTGCCACCAGCAGAGAAGGGGTCGCCAAAAACATTCAGTACTTC
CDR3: CATSREGVAKNIQYF

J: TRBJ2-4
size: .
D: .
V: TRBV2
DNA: TGTGCCAGCAGGAACCACGGGACGGTGAACATTCAGTACTTC
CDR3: CASRNHGTVNIQYF

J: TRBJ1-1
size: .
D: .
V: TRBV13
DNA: TGTGCCAGCAGCTGGAGAAACACTGAAGCTTTCTTT
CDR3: CASSWRNTEAFF

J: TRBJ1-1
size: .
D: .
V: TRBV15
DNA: TGTGCCACCAGCAGAGCGTTGAACACTGAAGCTTTCTTT
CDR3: CATSRALNTEAFF

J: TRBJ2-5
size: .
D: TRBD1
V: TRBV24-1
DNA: TGTGCCACCAGTGATCACAGGGGGCCAGAGACCCAGTACTTC
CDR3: CATSDHRGPETQYF